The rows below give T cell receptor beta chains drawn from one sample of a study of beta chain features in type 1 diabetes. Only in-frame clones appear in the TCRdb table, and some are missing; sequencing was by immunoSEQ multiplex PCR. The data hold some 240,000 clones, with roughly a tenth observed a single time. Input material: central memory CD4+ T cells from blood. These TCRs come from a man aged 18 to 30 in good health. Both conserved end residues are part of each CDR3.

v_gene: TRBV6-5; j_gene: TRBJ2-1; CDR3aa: CASRTSGLNNEQFF
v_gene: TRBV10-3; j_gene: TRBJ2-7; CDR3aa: CAIGGLTGTSYEQYF
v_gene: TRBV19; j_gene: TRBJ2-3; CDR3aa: CASSDAQQGGTDTQYF
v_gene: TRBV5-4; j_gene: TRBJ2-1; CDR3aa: CASSLGGSSSYNEQFF
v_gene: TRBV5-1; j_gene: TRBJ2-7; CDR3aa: CASSLSGVSYEQYF
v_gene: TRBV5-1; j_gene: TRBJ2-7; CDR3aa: CASSSFGPEVAEQYF
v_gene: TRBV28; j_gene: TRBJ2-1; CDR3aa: CASSPQSRDEQFF
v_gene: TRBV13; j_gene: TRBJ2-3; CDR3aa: CASSDRDYTDTQYF
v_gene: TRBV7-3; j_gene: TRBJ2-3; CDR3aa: CASSPLGQDTQYF
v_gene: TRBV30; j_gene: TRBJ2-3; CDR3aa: CAWFKPFLAAVGHTQYF
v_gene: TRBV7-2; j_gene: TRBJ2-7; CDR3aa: CASASGTGGREQYF
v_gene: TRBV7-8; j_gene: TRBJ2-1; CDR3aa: CASSPRGNTEQFF
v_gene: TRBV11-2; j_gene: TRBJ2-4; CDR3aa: CASSLDGRVMENIQYF
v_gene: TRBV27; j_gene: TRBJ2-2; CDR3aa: CASSGSSGRAGELFF
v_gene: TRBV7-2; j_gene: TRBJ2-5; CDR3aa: CASSWRVLGETQYF
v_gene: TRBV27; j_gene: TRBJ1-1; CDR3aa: CASSPRGVWDTEAFF
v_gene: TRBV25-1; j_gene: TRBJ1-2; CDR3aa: CASSDRPGQGIWGYTF
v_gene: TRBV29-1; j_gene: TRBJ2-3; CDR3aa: CSVVRSTDTQYF
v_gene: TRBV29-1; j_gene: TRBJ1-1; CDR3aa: CSAQGEMNTEAFF
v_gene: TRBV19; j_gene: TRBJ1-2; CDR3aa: CASTDLYGYTF
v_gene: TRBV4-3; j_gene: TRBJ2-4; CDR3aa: CASSQDPPSRGIDIQYF
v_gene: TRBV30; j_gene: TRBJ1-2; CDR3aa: CAWSQGGGEWGYTF
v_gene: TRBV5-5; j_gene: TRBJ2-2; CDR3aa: CASSPPVNTGELFF
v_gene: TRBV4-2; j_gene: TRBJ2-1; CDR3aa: CASSQAADFYNEQFF
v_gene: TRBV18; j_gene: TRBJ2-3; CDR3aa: CASSPQLAGGEDTQYF
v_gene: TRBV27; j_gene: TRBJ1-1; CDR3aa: CASSGRTGWTEAFF
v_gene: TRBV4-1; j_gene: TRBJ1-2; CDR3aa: CASSISQTVNYGYTF
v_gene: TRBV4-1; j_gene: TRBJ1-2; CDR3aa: CASRRTGANYGYTF
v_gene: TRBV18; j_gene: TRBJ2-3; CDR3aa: CASSPTTIFITQYF
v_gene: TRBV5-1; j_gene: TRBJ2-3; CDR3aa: CASSLDGERPDTQYF
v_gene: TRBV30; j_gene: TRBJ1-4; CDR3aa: CAWSGTGWVEKLFF
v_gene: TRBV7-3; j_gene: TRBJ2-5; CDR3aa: CASSLSRAGETQYF
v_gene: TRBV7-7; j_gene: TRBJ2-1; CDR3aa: CASSQTSGRRGEQFF
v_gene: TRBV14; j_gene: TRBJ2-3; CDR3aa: CASSVLAPEGTDTQYF
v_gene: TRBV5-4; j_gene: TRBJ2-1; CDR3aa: CASSPGPSAEFGEQFF
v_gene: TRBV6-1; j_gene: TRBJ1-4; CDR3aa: CASLPGHNNEKLFF
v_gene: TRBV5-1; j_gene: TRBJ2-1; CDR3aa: CASSLGLASSYNEQFF
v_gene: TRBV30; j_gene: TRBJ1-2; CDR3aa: CAWNRDRGDYGYTF
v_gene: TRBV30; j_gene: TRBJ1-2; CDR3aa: CAWIKPPPLSNYGYTF
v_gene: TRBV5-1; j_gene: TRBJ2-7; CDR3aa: CASSLASGFSYEQYF
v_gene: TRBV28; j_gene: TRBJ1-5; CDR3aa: CASSLGGFGQPQHF
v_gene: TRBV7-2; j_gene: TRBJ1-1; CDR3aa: CASSLERNTEAFF
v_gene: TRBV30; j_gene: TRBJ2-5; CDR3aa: CAWSVGGRQETQYF
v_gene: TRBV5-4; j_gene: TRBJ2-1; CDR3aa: CASTTGALADYNEQFF
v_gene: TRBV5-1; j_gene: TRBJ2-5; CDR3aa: CASSSGAPKETQYF
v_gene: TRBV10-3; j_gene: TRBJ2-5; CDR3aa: CAISVSFEETQYF
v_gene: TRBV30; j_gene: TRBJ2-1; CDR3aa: CAWSVERVGYNEQFF
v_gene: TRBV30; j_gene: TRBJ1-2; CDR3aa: CAWSYTGHSSAGGYTF
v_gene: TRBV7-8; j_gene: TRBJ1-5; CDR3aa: CASSLPGGQPQHF
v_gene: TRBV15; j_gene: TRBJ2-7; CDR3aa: CATSSRQGPYEQYF